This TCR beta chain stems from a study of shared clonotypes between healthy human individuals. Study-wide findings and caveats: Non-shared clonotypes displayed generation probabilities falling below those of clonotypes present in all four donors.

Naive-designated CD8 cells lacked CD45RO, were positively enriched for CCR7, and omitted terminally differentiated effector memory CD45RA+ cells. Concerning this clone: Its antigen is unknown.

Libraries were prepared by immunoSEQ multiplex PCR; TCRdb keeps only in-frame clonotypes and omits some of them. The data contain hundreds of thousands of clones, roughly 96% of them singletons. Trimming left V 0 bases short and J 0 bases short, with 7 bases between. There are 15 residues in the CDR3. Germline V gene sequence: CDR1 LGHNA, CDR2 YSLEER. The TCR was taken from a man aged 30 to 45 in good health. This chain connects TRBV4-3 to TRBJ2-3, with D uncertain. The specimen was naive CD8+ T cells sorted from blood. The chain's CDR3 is CASSQEAPSTDTQYF. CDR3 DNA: TGCGCCAGCAGCCAAGAGGCCCCTAGCACAGATACGCAGTATTTT.